The clone carrying this T cell receptor (beta chain) was counted only a few times. Different KT2-to-PBMC ratios were created with a constant PBMC count. The data derive from a study of quantifying T cell responses using KT2 cells. Looking at the study overall: cDNA was made from DNase-treated RNA using alpha and beta constant primers. The second PCR ran as a qPCR until a predetermined fluorescence threshold was reached.

Each cDNA got a UMI-containing oligo ligated at its 3' end. First-round PCR used about 4 cycles and beta primers RC1.1 and RC1.2 covering TRBC1 and TRBC2. TCRdb fed the UMI-ligation and nested PCR reads into MiXCR, producing one record per CDR3 protein. The sample lists fewer than 45,000 distinct CDR3 sequences; over 15% were seen once. Unmatched junction bases numbered 7, after V lost 0 bases and J lost 6 bases. This CDR3 contains 15 residues. The germline CDR1 and CDR2 sequences are SNHLY and FYNNEI. The TCR sequence derives from a human donor. The V call is TRBV2, the J call TRBJ2-7, with 8 bases identical to TRBD1. The sequenced sample consisted of PBMCs spiked with cells of the T cell clone KT2. This CDR3 is CASSEAPDRGFEQYF. The CDR3 DNA is TGTGCCAGCAGTGAAGCCCCCGACAGGGGTTTCGAGCAGTACTTC.